Presented here are 12 T cell receptor beta chains from one specimen sequenced in a study of post-analysis software for immune sequencing data (dated by TCRdb to between 2014 and 2016). The paper as a whole reports these results and caveats: Patients showed significantly higher frequencies than controls for five TRBV segments, among them TRBV5-6, TRBV5-1 and TRBV20-1.

The library was built by means of PCR. TCRdb names Illumina HiSeq 2500 as the instrument used. To reduce PCR and sequencing biases, unique molecular identifiers were incorporated into the TCR beta cDNA libraries. The raw public data were reprocessed by TCRdb itself: fastp quality trimming at Q25, MiXCR clonotype calling, in-frame beta chains only. Each CDR3 protein gets just one entry, which takes the most common genes and DNA from the rows behind it. Present in this sample are some 700,000 distinct CDR3 sequences, 59% of which were seen just once. Approximately 10% of the sample is held by the ten biggest clonotypes. The antigens for these receptors are not known. The sequencing sample was made of blood. The receptors stem from a girl aged 2 to 9 with multiple sclerosis.

A note on this clonotype: Its ends do not fully match the called genes, so a read error is possible. V usage is TRBV29-1 and J usage is TRBJ2-1; 12 bases map to TRBD1. Germline CDR1 SQVTM, CDR2 ANQGSEA. This CDR3 region has 15 residues. The CDR3 sequence: CNVGTGGTTGNEQFF. The DNA of the CDR3 is TGCAACGTTGGGACAGGGGGCACAACCGGCAATGAGCAGTTCTTC.

The chain uses TRBV20-1 and TRBJ2-1; TRBD2 agrees at 8 bases. The V segment lost 3 bases and the J segment 4 bases; nucleotides outside the gene matches: 5. The germline V gene has CDR1 DFQATT and CDR2 SNEGSKA (reference sequence). The CDR3 runs 14 residues. The DNA of the CDR3 is TGCAGTGCTAGTCGTAGCGGGAATTACAATGAGCAGTTCTTC. Residues: CSASRSGNYNEQFF.

In DNA form, the CDR3 reads TGTGCCAGCCCCCCGGAGCGAGAGACCCAGTACTTC. Translation: CASPPERETQYF. This sequence joins TRBV21-1 and TRBJ2-7; the table names TRBD2, a call not compared with the DNA. The end of the DNA fits TRBJ2-5 better, so the J call may be wrong. TRBV21-1 is listed as a pseudogene. This CDR3 contains 12 residues.

V gene TRBV6-6 combines with J gene TRBJ2-4; unclear D gene. The J call may be incorrect, as the DNA end agrees better with TRBJ2-7. Germline V lookup: CDR1 MNHNY, CDR2 SVGAGI (reference sequence). The CDR3 has 12 residues. CDR3 nucleotide sequence: TGTGCCAGCGGGAAAAACCCCTACGAGCAGTACTTC. This encodes CASGKNPYEQYF.

This clonotype was counted only a few times. The chain employs TRBV10-3 and TRBJ2-7; no clear D. The CDR3 is made up of 16 amino acids. CDR1 ENHRY and CDR2 SYGVKD come from the germline V gene. V was cut by 4 bases and J by 2 bases, with 18 bases left in between. CDR3 protein: CAISGGGKAGTYEQYF. The CDR3 DNA sequence: TGTGCCATCAGTGGGGGTGGAAAGGCAGGTACCTACGAGCAGTACTTC.

The genes are TRBV11-2 and TRBJ2-5; TRBD2 matches at 9 bases. V shed 10 bases and J 4 bases; nucleotides not matched to a gene: 7. Germline lookup yields CDR1 SGHAT and CDR2 FQNNGV. The CDR3 has 13 residues. CDR3 sequence reads: CATQRGVGETQYF. The CDR3 DNA reads as TGTGCCACGCAGCGGGGGGTTGGAGAGACCCAGTACTTC.

The chain combines TRBV7-2 with TRBJ2-3, with unresolved D. The germline CDR1 and CDR2 sequences are SGHTA and FQGNSA. CDR3 size: 14 residues. Trimming took off 2 bases at V and 6 bases at J, with 12 bases between the two ends. CDR3 residues: CASSLIPEKDTQYF. CDR3 nucleotide sequence: TGTGCCAGCAGCTTAATCCCGGAGAAGGATACGCAGTATTTT.

This sequence joins TRBV25-1 and TRBJ1-1; unclear D gene. This CDR3 has 13 residues. The germline V and J ends were trimmed by 3 bases and 5 bases, with 10 bases remaining between them. Germline CDR1 reads MGHDK; CDR2 reads SYGVNS. CDR3 DNA: TGTGCCAGCAGTGAGGGAGGGAGAACTGAAGCTTTCTTT. It codes for CASSEGGRTEAFF.

The chain links TRBV21-1 to TRBJ2-7; the table's D call of TRBD1 was not tested on the DNA. TRBV21-1 counts as a pseudogene. The CDR3 sequence is 15 residues long. The CDR3 nucleotides read TGTGCCAGCAGCCCTAAGACAGTGATCTCCTACGAGCAGTACTTC. Encoded protein: CASSPKTVISYEQYF.

This clonotype was observed a few times. CDR3 sequence (DNA): TGTGCCAGCAGCCAGGGGGCAGAGACCCAGTACTTC. Translation: CASSQGAETQYF. V gene TRBV3-1 combines with J gene TRBJ2-7; tentative D call: TRBD1 (6 bases). The J call may be in error: the DNA end matches TRBJ2-5 better. Germline-derived CDR1 and CDR2 are LGHDT and YNNKEL (reference sequence). CDR3 length: 12 residues.

The chain has TRBV29-1 and TRBJ1-2, with a weak D call TRBD1 (6 bases). The CDR3 runs 14 residues. V lost 5 bases to trimming and J lost 8 bases, with 21 bases between them. Per the germline V gene, CDR1 is SQVTM and CDR2 is ANQGSEA. CDR3 region: CSVPPAPGAQGYTF. CDR3 coding DNA: TGCAGCGTTCCCCCCGCTCCGGGGGCTCAAGGCTACACCTTC.

V and J are TRBV27 and TRBJ2-7; TRBD1 might be the D (7 bases). The end of the DNA is better explained by TRBJ2-5, so the J call may be wrong. The CDR3 runs to 15 residues. Germline loops: CDR1 MNHEY, CDR2 SMNVEV (reference sequence). CDR3 residues: CASSFQGGLGETQYF. The CDR3 DNA follows: TGTGCCAGCAGTTTTCAGGGGGGCCTGGGTGAGACCCAGTACTTC.